The TCR beta chain under discussion was sequenced for a study of cytomegalovirus exposure and HLA in healthy donors (dated by TCRdb to 2015 to 2018). A note on the overall study: The 650 to 800 repertoires of the first cohort and the 95 to 150 validation repertoires were produced on the same platform, according to a later analysis. The study was designed to test whether signatures of past pathogen exposure could be identified by cataloging public T cell receptors. A separate validation cohort of 90 to 150 different subjects was used in addition to the roughly 640-subject first cohort. To predict cytomegalovirus infection status, the study brought together high-throughput TCR immunosequencing, statistical association of individual TCRs with disease status, and machine learning. Beyond this particular receptor, the publication reports: According to the authors, the approach could potentially be generalized to other disease states and immunological phenotypes. A later analysis lacked HLA typing for the validation cohort, so it scored co-occurrence in that cohort across all 110 or so repertoires. A total of 164 TCR beta chains were listed by the study as associated with cytomegalovirus. Of the cluster scores, approximately 94% were above 0 in a later analysis, which found that TCRs clustered in the first cohort also tended to co-occur in the 120 validation repertoires. In vitro tests confirmed that a few of the cytomegalovirus-associated TCR beta chains recognize cytomegalovirus antigens. Most TCR sequences were seen in very few donors, while some public TCRs were found in many individuals. The classifier was reported to diagnose cytomegalovirus status with high specificity and sensitivity in both the original and validation cohorts.

The donors belonged to the validation cohort of about 120 subjects, which was separate from the approximately 700-subject first cohort. Reading from cysteine to phenylalanine, the CDR3 counts 18 amino acids. The entry retains the CDR3 DNA only, 54 bases that are in frame from base 1. Clipping removes 1 base from V and 7 bases from J, with 15 as the unmatched junction base count. The germline V gene specifies MGHRA as CDR1 and YSYEKL as CDR2. The table lists this clone with a count of one. Its binding antigen is unknown. Per-base qualities were not stored, and no clone one base away is much larger. The library was built by means of the immunoSEQ multiplex PCR assay. The authors' pipeline ran thus. A statistical classification framework was developed to diagnose cytomegalovirus status using the catalog of TCR beta chain sequences. The table comes from immuneACCESS by way of TCRdb, which keeps in-frame sequences with V and J called. Part of the clones is missing from these tables; in studies checked, under half for an unresolved V gene and the rest for unknown reasons. From that table come the V and J calls and clone size; the DNA was used to work out D and trimming. The sample includes around 250,000 clones, with about 90% observed a single time. The ten most abundant clones make up 0.37% of the sample.

This sequence was found in a woman younger than 35 in good health and CMV-seronegative. Sequenced material: PBMCs. The V and J genes are TRBV4-1 and TRBJ2-4; 8 middle bases align to TRBD2. The nucleotide sequence is TGCGCCAGCAGCCAAGGGGTGGTAGCGGGGTACAAGACCAACATTCAGTACTTC. Translated, this is CASSQGVVAGYKTNIQYF.